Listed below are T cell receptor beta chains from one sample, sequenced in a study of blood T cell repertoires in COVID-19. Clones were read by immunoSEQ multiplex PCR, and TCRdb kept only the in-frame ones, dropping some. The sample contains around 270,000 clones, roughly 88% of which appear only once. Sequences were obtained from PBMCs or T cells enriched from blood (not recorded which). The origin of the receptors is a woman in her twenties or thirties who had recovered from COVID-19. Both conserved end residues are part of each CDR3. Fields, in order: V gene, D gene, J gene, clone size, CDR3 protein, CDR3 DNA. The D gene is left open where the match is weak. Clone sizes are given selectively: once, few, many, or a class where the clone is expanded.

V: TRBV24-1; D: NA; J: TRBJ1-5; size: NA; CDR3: CATSGAGNQPQHF; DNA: TGTGCCACCAGTGGGGCAGGTAATCAGCCCCAGCATTTT
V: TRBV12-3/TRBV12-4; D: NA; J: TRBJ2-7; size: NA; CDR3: CASTLGGNEQYF; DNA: TGTGCCAGCACCCTCGGGGGTAACGAGCAGTACTTC
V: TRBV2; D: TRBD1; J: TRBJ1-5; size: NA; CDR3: CASGQESNQPQHF; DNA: TGTGCCAGCGGACAGGAAAGCAATCAGCCCCAGCATTTT
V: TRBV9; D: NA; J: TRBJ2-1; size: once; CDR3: CASSVSLMSAALGDEQFF; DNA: TGTGCCAGCAGCGTATCATTGATGAGCGCCGCCCTCGGGGATGAGCAGTTCTTC
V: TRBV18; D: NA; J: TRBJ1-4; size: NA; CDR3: CASSPRGGNEKLFF; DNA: TGTGCCAGCTCACCGCGGGGAGGGAATGAAAAACTGTTTTTT
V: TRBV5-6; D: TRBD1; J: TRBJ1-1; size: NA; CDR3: CASSLARQGRTEAFF; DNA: TGTGCCAGCAGCTTGGCCCGACAGGGTAGGACTGAAGCTTTCTTT
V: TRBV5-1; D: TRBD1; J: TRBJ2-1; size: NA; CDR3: CASRVGQGADEQFF; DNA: TGCGCCAGCAGGGTCGGACAGGGGGCGGATGAGCAGTTCTTC
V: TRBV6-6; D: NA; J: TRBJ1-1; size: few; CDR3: CASSSTVLNTEAFF; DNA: TGTGCCAGCAGTTCGACAGTGTTGAACACTGAAGCTTTCTTT
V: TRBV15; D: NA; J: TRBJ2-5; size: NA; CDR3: CATSRGTRQETQYF; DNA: TGTGCCACCAGCAGAGGCACTCGCCAAGAGACCCAGTACTTC
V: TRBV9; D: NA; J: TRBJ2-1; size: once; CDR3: CASSASRGFNEQFF; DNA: TGTGCCAGCAGCGCTAGTAGGGGATTCAATGAGCAGTTCTTC
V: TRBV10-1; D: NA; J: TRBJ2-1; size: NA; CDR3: CASSESGNLNEQFF; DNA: TGCGCCAGCAGTGAGTCCGGGAATCTTAATGAGCAGTTCTTC
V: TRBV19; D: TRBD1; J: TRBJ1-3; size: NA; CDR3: CASSQDRGSGNTIYF; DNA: TGTGCCAGTAGTCAGGACAGGGGCTCTGGAAACACCATATATTTT
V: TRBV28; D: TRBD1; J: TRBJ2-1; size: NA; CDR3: CASTLGTAYNEQFF; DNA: TGTGCCAGCACCCTCGGGACAGCCTACAATGAGCAGTTCTTC
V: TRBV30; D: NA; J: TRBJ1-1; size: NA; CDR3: CAWTQGSTEAFF; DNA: TGTGCCTGGACTCAGGGCTCCACTGAAGCTTTCTTT
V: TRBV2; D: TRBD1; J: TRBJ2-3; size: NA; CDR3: CASRDRGTGGFTDTQYF; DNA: TGTGCCAGCAGAGACAGGGGGACAGGGGGCTTCACAGATACGCAGTATTTT
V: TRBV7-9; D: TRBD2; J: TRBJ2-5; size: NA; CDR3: CASSFTGTSVQETQYF; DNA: TGTGCCAGCAGCTTCACCGGGACTAGCGTACAAGAGACCCAGTACTTC
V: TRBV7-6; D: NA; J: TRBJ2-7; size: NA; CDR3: CASSVRGASAYEQYF; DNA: TGTGCCAGCAGCGTTCGGGGGGCCAGCGCCTACGAGCAGTACTTC
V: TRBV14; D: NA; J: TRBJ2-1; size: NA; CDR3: CASSLRRDLRNEQFF; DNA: TGTGCCAGCAGCCTAAGGCGGGACCTTCGGAATGAGCAGTTCTTC
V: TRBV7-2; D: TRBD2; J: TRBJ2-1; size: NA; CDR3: CASSLMRGGQNEQFF; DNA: TGTGCCAGCAGCTTAATGCGGGGGGGCCAAAATGAGCAGTTCTTC
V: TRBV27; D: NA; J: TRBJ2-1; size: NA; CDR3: CASRPPPGGRGEQFF; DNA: TGTGCCAGCAGACCCCCCCCAGGGGGGCGCGGTGAGCAGTTCTTC
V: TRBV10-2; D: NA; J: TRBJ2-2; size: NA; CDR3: CASTDRSVGELFF; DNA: TGCGCCAGCACCGACAGGTCGGTCGGGGAGCTGTTTTTT
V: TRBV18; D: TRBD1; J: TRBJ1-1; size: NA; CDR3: CASSVRDRGTEAFF; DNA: TGTGCCAGCTCAGTAAGAGACAGGGGGACTGAAGCTTTCTTT
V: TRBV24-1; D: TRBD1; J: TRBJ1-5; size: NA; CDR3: CATSSGDRGNNQPQHF; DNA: TGTGCCACCTCATCCGGGGACAGGGGAAACAATCAGCCCCAGCATTTT
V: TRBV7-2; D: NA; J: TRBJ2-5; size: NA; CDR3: CASSTTGAKTQYF; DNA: TGTGCCAGCAGCACGACTGGCGCTAAGACCCAGTACTTC
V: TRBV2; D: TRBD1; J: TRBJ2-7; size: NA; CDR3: CASSEVGTGVHYEQYF; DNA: TGTGCCAGCAGTGAAGTGGGGACAGGGGTTCACTACGAGCAGTACTTC
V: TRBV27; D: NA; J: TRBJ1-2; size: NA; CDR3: CASSSGTGTYGYTF; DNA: TGTGCCAGCAGTTCGGGGACTGGGACCTATGGCTACACCTTC
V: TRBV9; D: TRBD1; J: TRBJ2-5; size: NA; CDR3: CASSVATGGPTQYF; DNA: TGTGCCAGCAGCGTAGCTACAGGGGGCCCTACCCAGTACTTC
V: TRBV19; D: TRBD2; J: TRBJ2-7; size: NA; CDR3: CASSSGGKTYEQYF; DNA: TGTGCCAGTAGTAGCGGGGGGAAAACCTACGAGCAGTACTTC
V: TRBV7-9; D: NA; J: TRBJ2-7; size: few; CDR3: CASSPPPRIAKKGEQYF; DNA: TGTGCCAGCAGCCCACCGCCACGGATAGCTAAAAAAGGCGAGCAGTACTTC
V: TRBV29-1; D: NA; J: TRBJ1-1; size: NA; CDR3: CSVCYAGNTEAFF; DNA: TGCAGCGTTTGCTATGCAGGGAACACTGAAGCTTTCTTT
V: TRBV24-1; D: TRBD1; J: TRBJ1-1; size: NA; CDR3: CATSARQGGTEAFF; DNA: TGTGCCACCAGTGCAAGACAGGGTGGCACTGAAGCTTTCTTT
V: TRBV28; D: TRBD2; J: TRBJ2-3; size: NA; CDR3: CASRGLAGRTDTQYF; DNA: TGTGCCAGCAGGGGGCTAGCGGGTCGAACAGATACGCAGTATTTT
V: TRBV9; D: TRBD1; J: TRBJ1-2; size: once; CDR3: CASSVGRGPYGYTF; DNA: TGTGCCAGCAGCGTAGGGAGGGGGCCCTATGGCTACACCTTC
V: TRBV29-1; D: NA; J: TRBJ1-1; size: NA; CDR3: CSVQYTEAFF; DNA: TGCAGCGTTCAGTATACTGAAGCTTTCTTT
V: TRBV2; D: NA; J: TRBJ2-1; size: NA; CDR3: CAIQRERLLMNGEQFF; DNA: TGTGCCATCCAGAGGGAGAGACTCCTAATGAATGGGGAGCAGTTCTTC
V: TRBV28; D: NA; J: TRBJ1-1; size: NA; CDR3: CASRKGGGIENTEAFF; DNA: TGTGCCAGCAGAAAGGGGGGGGGAATAGAGAACACTGAAGCTTTCTTT
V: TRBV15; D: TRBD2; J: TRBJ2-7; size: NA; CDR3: CATSNRYSGTTYEQYF; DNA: TGTGCCACCAGCAATAGGTATAGCGGGACTACCTACGAGCAGTACTTC
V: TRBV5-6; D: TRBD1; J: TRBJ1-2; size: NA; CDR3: CASSFGQGEIYGYTF; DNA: TGTGCCAGCAGTTTCGGACAGGGGGAGATCTATGGCTACACCTTC
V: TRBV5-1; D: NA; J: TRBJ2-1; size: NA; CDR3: CASNPGLQPYEQFF; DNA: TGCGCCAGCAACCCGGGACTTCAACCCTATGAGCAGTTCTTC
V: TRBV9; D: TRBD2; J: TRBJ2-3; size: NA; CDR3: CASSPGLAYADTQYF; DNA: TGTGCCAGCAGCCCCGGACTAGCGTATGCAGATACGCAGTATTTT
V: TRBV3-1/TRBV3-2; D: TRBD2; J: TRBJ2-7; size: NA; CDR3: CASSQDWGGPREQYF; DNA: TGTGCCAGCAGCCAAGATTGGGGAGGGCCTAGGGAGCAGTACTTC
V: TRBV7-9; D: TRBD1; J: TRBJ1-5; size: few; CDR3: CASSSGQLSNQPQHF; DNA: TGTGCCAGCAGCTCGGGACAGCTTAGCAATCAGCCCCAGCATTTT
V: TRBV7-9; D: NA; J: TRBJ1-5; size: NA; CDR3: CASSLGIGQYTYSNQPQHF; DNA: TGTGCCAGCAGCTTAGGAATCGGACAGTACACATATAGCAATCAGCCCCAGCATTTT
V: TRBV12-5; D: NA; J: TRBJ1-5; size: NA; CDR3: CASGLGPNQPQHF; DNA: TGTGCTAGTGGTTTGGGGCCCAATCAGCCCCAGCATTTT
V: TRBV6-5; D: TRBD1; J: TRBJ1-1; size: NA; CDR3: CASSYSRQGNTEAFF; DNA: TGTGCCAGCAGTTACTCCAGACAGGGTAACACTGAAGCTTTCTTT
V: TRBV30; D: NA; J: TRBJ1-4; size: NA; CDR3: CASQGPTNEKLFF; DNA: TGTGCCTCCCAGGGGCCCACTAATGAAAAACTGTTTTTT
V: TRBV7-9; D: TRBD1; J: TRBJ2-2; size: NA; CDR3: CASSRGQGATGELFF; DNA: TGTGCCAGCAGCAGGGGACAGGGGGCCACCGGGGAGCTGTTTTTT
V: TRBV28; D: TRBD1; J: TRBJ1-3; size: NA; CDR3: CASSRKGASLGNTIYF; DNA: TGTGCCAGCAGTAGAAAGGGGGCAAGTCTTGGAAACACCATATATTTT
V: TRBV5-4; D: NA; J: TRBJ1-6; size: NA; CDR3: CASSFPGQGKMF; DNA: TGTGCCAGCAGCTTCCCGGGACAAGGGAAGATGTTT
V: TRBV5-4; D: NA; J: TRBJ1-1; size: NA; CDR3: CASSTKQNTEAFF; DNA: TGTGCCAGCAGCACCAAGCAGAACACTGAAGCTTTCTTT
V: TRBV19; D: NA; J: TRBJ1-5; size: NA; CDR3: CASSIAGRDLGQPQHF; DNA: TGTGCCAGTAGTATAGCAGGCAGGGATCTAGGTCAGCCCCAGCATTTT
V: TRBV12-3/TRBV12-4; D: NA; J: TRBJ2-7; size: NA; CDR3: CASSYRATYEQYF; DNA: TGTGCCAGCAGTTACAGGGCAACCTACGAGCAGTACTTC
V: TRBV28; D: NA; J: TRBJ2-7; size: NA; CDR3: CASGETSSYEQYF; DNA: TGTGCCAGCGGAGAGACGAGCTCCTACGAGCAGTACTTC
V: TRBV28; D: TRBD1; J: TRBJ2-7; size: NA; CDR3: CASGTGSPHEQYF; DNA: TGTGCCAGCGGGACAGGGAGTCCCCACGAGCAGTACTTC
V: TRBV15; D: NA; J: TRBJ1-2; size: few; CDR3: CATSLYVSDYTF; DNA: TGTGCCACCAGCCTATACGTGAGTGACTACACCTTC
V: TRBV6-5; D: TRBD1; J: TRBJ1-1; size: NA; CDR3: CATTGGSTEAFF; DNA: TGTGCCACAACAGGGGGTAGCACTGAAGCTTTCTTT
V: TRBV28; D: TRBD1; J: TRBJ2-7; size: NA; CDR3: CASSSRDRVNEQYF; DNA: TGTGCCAGCAGTTCCCGGGACAGGGTAAACGAGCAGTACTTC